Here is one T cell receptor beta chain with its context. This entry belongs to a study of blood T cell repertoires in COVID-19. Study in general: Donors in the United States, Italy and Spain gave samples during acute or convalescent COVID-19. Sources were T cells, B-cell-depleted T cells, or PBMCs; the material itself was cDNA or gDNA.

In the original processing: The authors estimated nucleated cell counts from reference gene primer amplification. The assay was immunoSEQ multiplex PCR, and TCRdb's table has in-frame clones only and misses some. That table gives V, J and clone size, and the DNA gave D and trimming. The repertoire has around 240,000 clones, 70% to 90% of them found once; the top ten carry roughly 3%. The germline CDR1 and CDR2 sequences are SNHLY and FYNNEI. After removal of 4 bases from V and 2 bases from J, the junction contained 3 bases not matched to a gene. This CDR3 spans 15 amino acids. This receptor was obtained from a woman aged 30 to 39 who had recovered from COVID-19. Sequenced sample: peripheral blood. V usage is TRBV2 and J usage is TRBJ2-5; TRBD1 agrees at 11 bases. For the CDR3, the DNA is TGTGCCAGCAGTGCGGACAGGGGGCCACAAGAGACCCAGTACTTC. As protein: CASSADRGPQETQYF.